Listed below are T cell receptor beta chains from one sample, sequenced in a study of siplizumab effects on memory and regulatory T cells. Repertoires were generated with immunoSEQ multiplex PCR, while TCRdb's copy carries only in-frame clones and drops some. Counted here are about 64,000 clones, 90% to 98% occurring once; the ten biggest clones make up about 0.1%. Sequencing was performed on naive CD8+ T cells sorted from blood. The receptors here all came from a human donor in good health. Each CDR3 is given with its conserved first and last residue. D genes are given only for firm matches. A row's size may be missing; if present it is once, few, many or a size class.

d_gene,v_gene,abundance,j_gene,CDR3aa,CDR3nt
-,TRBV6-6,-,TRBJ2-1,CASSYPGTGYNEQFF,TGTGCCAGCAGTTACCCCGGGACTGGATACAATGAGCAGTTCTTC
TRBD2,TRBV2,-,TRBJ2-5,CASGDPAGGPKTQYF,TGTGCCAGCGGGGACCCGGCGGGGGGGCCAAAGACCCAGTACTTC
-,TRBV9,-,TRBJ1-4,CASSVEAGGDEKLLF,TGTGCCAGCAGCGTAGAGGCAGGAGGGGATGAAAAACTGCTTTTT
TRBD2,TRBV6-5,once,TRBJ2-7,CASSPGGIQYEQYF,TGTGCCAGCAGTCCCGGGGGGATACAATACGAGCAGTACTTC
-,TRBV19,-,TRBJ2-7,CASSPGTDYEQYF,TGTGCCAGTAGTCCCGGGACGGACTACGAGCAGTACTTC
TRBD1,TRBV25-1,once,TRBJ2-2,CASSGGTGLTGELFF,TGTGCCAGCAGTGGGGGGACAGGGCTCACCGGGGAGCTGTTTTTT
-,TRBV4-2,once,TRBJ2-5,CASSQVGVGETQYF,TGTGCCAGCAGCCAAGTAGGGGTGGGGGAGACCCAGTACTTC
-,TRBV13,-,TRBJ2-7,CASSLGPSDYEQYF,TGTGCCAGCAGCTTAGGCCCTAGCGACTACGAGCAGTACTTC
-,TRBV7-8,-,TRBJ1-1,CASSRGTEAFF,TGTGCCAGCAGCCGGGGCACTGAAGCTTTCTTT
-,TRBV28,-,TRBJ2-5,CASSPPGETQYF,TGTGCCAGCAGCCCCCCCGGGGAGACCCAGTACTTC
-,TRBV27,-,TRBJ2-7,CASSLTGPYEQYF,TGTGCCAGCAGTCTGACAGGACCCTACGAGCAGTACTTC
-,TRBV9,-,TRBJ2-3,CASSVDGSTDTQYF,TGTGCCAGCAGCGTAGATGGTAGCACAGATACGCAGTATTTT
-,TRBV5-6,-,TRBJ2-5,CALGSGGETQYF,TGTGCCTTGGGGTCTGGGGGAGAGACCCAGTACTTC
-,TRBV4-1,-,TRBJ1-2,CASSQDLRLGGGDYGYTF,TGCGCCAGCAGCCAAGATTTAAGGTTAGGGGGAGGTGACTATGGCTACACCTTC
TRBD1,TRBV19,-,TRBJ1-3,CASMPGGFSGNTIYF,TGTGCCAGTATGCCAGGGGGTTTTTCTGGGAACACCATATATTTT
-,TRBV19,once,TRBJ1-6,CASSIGGSSYNSPLHF,TGTGCCAGTAGTATCGGGGGCTCGTCCTATAATTCACCCCTCCACTTT
-,TRBV7-3,once,TRBJ2-2,CASSSLLGRDSGELFF,TGTGCCAGCAGCTCGCTCCTGGGTCGAGATTCCGGGGAGCTGTTTTTT
-,TRBV19,once,TRBJ1-1,CASSGGGEAFF,TGTGCCAGTAGTGGGGGGGGTGAAGCTTTCTTT
TRBD2,TRBV19,-,TRBJ2-3,CASSMVEDGGGELDTQYF,TGTGCCAGTAGTATGGTGGAGGACGGGGGGGGTGAACTAGATACGCAGTATTTT
-,TRBV15,once,TRBJ2-7,CATQKSSEQYF,TGTGCCACGCAAAAATCCTCCGAGCAGTACTTC
-,TRBV6-5,few,TRBJ1-6,CASSPGVYSPLHF,TGTGCCAGCAGTCCCGGCGTTTATTCACCCCTCCACTTT
TRBD2,TRBV4-2,once,TRBJ2-3,CASSLTSGLESYTQYF,TGTGCCAGCAGCCTCACGTCGGGACTAGAATCCTATACGCAGTATTTT
TRBD2,TRBV19,-,TRBJ2-3,CASSIRGGSTDTQYF,TGTGCCAGTAGTATCCGGGGGGGGAGCACAGATACGCAGTATTTT
-,TRBV28,-,TRBJ1-2,CASMGEDYGYTF,TGTGCCAGCATGGGGGAGGACTATGGCTACACCTTC
TRBD2,TRBV6-5,-,TRBJ2-1,CASSKLAGGLNEQFF,TGTGCCAGCAGTAAACTAGCGGGGGGGCTGAATGAGCAGTTCTTC
-,TRBV21-1,-,TRBJ1-6,CASSKERLSSSPLHF,TGTGCCAGCAGCAAGGAGCGCCTCAGTAGTTCACCCCTCCACTTT
-,TRBV9,-,TRBJ2-7,CASSRDPPWDEQYF,TGTGCCAGCAGCCGGGACCCTCCATGGGACGAGCAGTACTTC
TRBD1,TRBV7-9,once,TRBJ1-1,CASSPGTGGVDTEAFF,TGTGCCAGCAGCCCCGGGACAGGGGGGGTGGACACTGAAGCTTTCTTT
-,TRBV4-1,once,TRBJ1-1,CASSQMGQDEAFF,TGCGCCAGCAGCCAAATGGGGCAGGACGAAGCTTTCTTT
-,TRBV30,-,TRBJ2-3,CAWSSGASTDTQYF,TGTGCCTGGAGTAGCGGAGCTAGCACAGATACGCAGTATTTT
-,TRBV21-1,-,TRBJ1-5,CARSETVLRSNQPQHF,TGTGCCAGGAGTGAGACCGTTCTTAGGAGCAATCAGCCCCAGCATTTT
-,TRBV7-8,-,TRBJ2-7,CATNDSPYEQYF,TGTGCCACAAACGACAGCCCCTACGAGCAGTACTTC
TRBD2,TRBV28,-,TRBJ2-4,CASSTLREGAKNIQYF,TGTGCCAGCAGTACCCTCAGGGAGGGGGCCAAAAACATTCAGTACTTC
TRBD1,TRBV14,-,TRBJ1-1,CASSQEWQKYRGGGTEAFF,TGTGCCAGCAGCCAAGAGTGGCAAAAATACCGAGGGGGCGGCACTGAAGCTTTCTTT
TRBD1,TRBV7-9,-,TRBJ2-3,CASSKRTGYVDTQYF,TGTGCCAGCAGCAAACGGACAGGGTACGTCGATACGCAGTATTTT
-,TRBV11-2,-,TRBJ1-1,CASSLTEKNTEAFF,TGTGCCAGCAGCTTAACCGAGAAGAACACTGAAGCTTTCTTT
TRBD2,TRBV7-3,once,TRBJ2-7,CASSQSSGVTYEQYF,TGTGCCAGCAGCCAATCTAGCGGGGTAACCTACGAGCAGTACTTC
-,TRBV5-4,-,TRBJ1-2,CASSLVEGTGYTF,TGTGCCAGCAGCTTGGTAGAGGGAACGGGCTACACCTTC
-,TRBV4-3,-,TRBJ2-1,CASSQGTTNEQFF,TGCGCCAGCAGCCAAGGCACCACCAATGAGCAGTTCTTC
-,TRBV11-1,-,TRBJ1-2,CASSLSGPVNYGYTF,TGTGCCAGCAGCTTAAGTGGACCGGTTAACTATGGCTACACCTTC
TRBD2,TRBV11-2,-,TRBJ2-2,CASSSGLGGSGELFF,TGTGCCAGCAGCTCGGGACTAGGCGGTAGCGGGGAGCTGTTTTTT
TRBD2,TRBV4-1,-,TRBJ2-5,CASSQVTSGQETQYF,TGCGCCAGCAGCCAAGTTACTAGCGGGCAAGAGACCCAGTACTTC